Below, one T cell receptor beta chain is given with its context. Antigen: not known. V was trimmed by 0 bases and J by 3 bases, leaving 5 bases between them. The CDR3 is 14 amino acids. Germline CDR1 MNHEY, CDR2 SVGAGI. The entry originates in a study of blood T cells in healthy people across ages. General study points: It was held that diversity estimates obtained from one million T cells represented underestimates. Naive T cell percentage showed a strong correlation with the diversity of TCR beta.

With a J-beta primer mix and a sample-barcoded 5' primer, a second PCR ran about 6 to 11 cycles. Every single cDNA molecule received a tag from a template-switch adaptor with 12 random nucleotides. Each single sample gave us at least 2.5 million CDR3-containing paired-end reads. TCRdb itself ran the 5' RACE reads through MiXCR, one entry per CDR3 protein. The sample records about 730,000 distinct CDR3 sequences, around 46% being singletons. The clonotype comes from a woman in her sixties in good health. Input material: blood. The chain joins TRBV6-5 to TRBJ1-4, with no clear D. The CDR3 nucleotides read TGTGCCAGCAGTTACTCCGGACCTAATGAAAAACTGTTTTTT. This codes for CASSYSGPNEKLFF.